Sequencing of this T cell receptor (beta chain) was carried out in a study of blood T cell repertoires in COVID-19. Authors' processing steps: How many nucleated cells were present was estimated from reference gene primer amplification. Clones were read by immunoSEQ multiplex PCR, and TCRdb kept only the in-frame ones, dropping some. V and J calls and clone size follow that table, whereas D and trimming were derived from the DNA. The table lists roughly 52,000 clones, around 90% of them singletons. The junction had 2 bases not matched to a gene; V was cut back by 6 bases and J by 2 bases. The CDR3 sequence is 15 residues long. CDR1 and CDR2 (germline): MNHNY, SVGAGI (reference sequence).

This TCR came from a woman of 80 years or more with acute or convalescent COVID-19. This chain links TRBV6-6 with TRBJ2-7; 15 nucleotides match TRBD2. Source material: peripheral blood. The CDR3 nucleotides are TGTGCCAGCAGCCGGACTAGCGGGGGGGCCTACGAGCAGTACTTC. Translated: CASSRTSGGAYEQYF.